This T cell receptor beta chain emerged from a study of T cell repertoires in cytomegalovirus infection. Study-level information: Newly reported HLA-C-restricted and thoroughly characterized HLA-B-restricted CMV epitopes were employed. Public TCR beta signatures were indicative of both CMV infection and a matching HLA type. Overall study findings and caveats: In two of eight donors, the top clonotype was HLA-C-restricted CMV-specific.

With regard to this clonotype: Antigen specificity is unknown.

Via MiXCR, TCRdb re-called the reads, giving one row per CDR3 protein. The sample consists of about a million distinct CDR3 sequences, around 32% of them appearing once. The clonotype was recovered from a human donor in good health (CMV status not recorded). Some clones in this sample may be carry-over from other donors' samples. The sequenced sample was cultured CD8+ T cells from PBMCs, obtained from culture after CMV antigen stimulation.

CDR3 DNA sequence: TGTGCCAGCAGCCCGACAGGAGTCAGGTCGACTGAAGCTTTCTTT. Its translation is CASSPTGVRSTEAFF. The chain couples TRBV7-9 to TRBJ1-1; tentative D call: TRBD1 (6 bases). Germline V gene sequence: CDR1 SEHNR, CDR2 FQNEAQ (reference sequence). Trimming cost V 5 bases and J 5 bases, with 18 bases left between them. CDR3 length: 15 amino acids.